These 29 T cell receptor beta chains originate from one sample sequenced in a study of blood T cell repertoires in COVID-19. This table comes from immunoSEQ multiplex PCR, and its TCRdb copy is limited to in-frame clones, with some not included. In the table there are about 220,000 clones, approximately 78% of which are singletons. Sequencing was carried out using peripheral blood. The source of these receptors is a woman over 75 with COVID-19, enrolled during active disease.

V is TRBV4-2 and J is TRBJ2-7, with 10 bases fitting TRBD1. Trimming at V came to 3 bases and at J to 2 bases, leaving 10 bases not matched to a gene. CDR1 is LGHNA and CDR2 is YNFKEQ in the germline V gene. The CDR3 has 17 residues. CDR3 in amino acids: CASSQTLPGTGAYEQYF. The CDR3 bases are TGTGCCAGCAGCCAGACCCTGCCGGGGACAGGGGCCTACGAGCAGTACTTC.

This clone has only one observation. The chain recombines TRBV6-5 with TRBJ2-2; 10 nucleotides line up with TRBD2. In germline, CDR1 is MNHEY, CDR2 SVGAGI. There are 14 residues in the CDR3. The junction had 4 bases not matched to a gene; V was cut back by 8 bases and J by 4 bases. CDR3 region: CASLASGGTGELFF. As DNA, the CDR3 is TGTGCCAGCCTCGCTAGCGGGGGCACCGGGGAGCTGTTTTTT.

The DNA for the CDR3 is TGTGCCAGCAGCCCCGCCGTCGGACTAGTATGGCTACAGTACTTC. It translates to CASSPAVGLVWLQYF. V gene TRBV25-1 combines with J gene TRBJ2-5, with 7 positions matching TRBD2. The CDR3 is 15 amino acids. Losses at the gene ends were 6 bases for V and 11 bases for J; bases not matched to a gene: 18. Germline values: CDR1 MGHDK, CDR2 SYGVNS.

V and J are TRBV7-9 and TRBJ2-1; a weak D match, TRBD2 (6 bases). From germline, CDR1 is SEHNR and CDR2 FQNEAQ (reference sequence). This CDR3 contains 13 residues. Trimming stripped 3 bases from V and 8 bases from J, with 11 bases between. The CDR3 nucleotides read TGTGCCAGCAGCTTCCTACTAGCCGATGAGCAGTTCTTC. It yields the protein CASSFLLADEQFF.

This sequence joins TRBV10-3 and TRBJ2-3; weak D call: TRBD2 (5 bases). Germline CDR1 is ENHRY and CDR2 is SYGVKD. This CDR3 spans 13 amino acids. The V and J ends lost 4 bases and 4 bases respectively, with 9 bases between them. The CDR3 sequence is CAISGAGSDTQYF. The CDR3 DNA reads TGTGCCATCAGTGGGGCGGGTTCAGATACGCAGTATTTT.

V is TRBV29-1 and J is TRBJ1-2; the D gene is possibly TRBD1 (6 bases). The CDR3 consists of 13 residues. Germline lookup yields CDR1 SQVTM and CDR2 ANQGSEA. Trimming removed 5 bases from V and 7 bases from J, with 17 bases in between. The CDR3 DNA follows: TGCAGCGTTTTAGGGGGGGGGTTAGGTGGCTACACCTTC. Protein: CSVLGGGLGGYTF.

This clone was detected only once. The gene calls are TRBV30 and TRBJ1-1; no reliable D call. The germline V gene has CDR1 GTSNPN and CDR2 SVGIG (reference sequence). This CDR3 is 12 amino acids long. The V gene lost 5 bases and the J gene lost 3 bases, with 10 bases spanning the gap. The CDR3, as DNA: TGTGCCTGGGGACCGTCCGACACTGAAGCTTTCTTT. It codes for CAWGPSDTEAFF.

The chain has TRBV28 and TRBJ1-5; 8 positions match TRBD1. The germline V gene encodes CDR1 MDHEN and CDR2 SYDVKM. The CDR3 totals 16 residues. J was trimmed by 2 bases and V by 6 bases; bases with no gene match: 9. CDR3 bases: TGTGCCAGCAGCCTTCCGGACAGGGCTGGCAATCAGCCCCAGCATTTT. Its translation is CASSLPDRAGNQPQHF.

This chain connects TRBV5-1 to TRBJ1-2; no firm D call. V gave up 4 bases and J gave up 5 bases, with 12 bases separating them. Germline CDR1 SGHRS, CDR2 YFSETQ. The CDR3 has 13 residues. CDR3 sequence (DNA): TGCGCCAGCAGCGGAGGCACCCCTTATGGCTACACCTTC. Protein product: CASSGGTPYGYTF. Full variable domain (outside the CDR3, taken from reference TRBV5-1 and TRBJ1-2): KAGVTQTPRYLIKTRGQQVTLSCSPISGHRSVSWYQQTPGQGLQFLFEYFSETQRNKGNFPGRFSGRQFSNSRSEMNVSTLELGDSALYLCASSGGTPYGYTFGSGTRLTVV.

This clone was counted only a few times. The chain is built from TRBV5-1 and TRBJ2-1, with D possibly being TRBD1 (5 bases). CDR1 SGHRS and CDR2 YFSETQ come from the germline V gene. Deletions cut 3 bases from V and 15 bases from J, with 16 bases between. CDR3 length equals 12 residues. DNA for the CDR3: TGCGCCAGCAGCTCGACGTCAGGGTCTGCGTTCTTC. Translating it yields CASSSTSGSAFF.

The chain has TRBV6-6 and TRBJ1-2; TRBD1 aligns across 11 bases. The CDR3 length is 15 residues. Germline V gene data show CDR1 as MNHNY and CDR2 as SVGAGI (reference sequence). After removal of 6 bases from V and 1 base from J, the junction contained 4 bases not matched to a gene. CDR3: CASRAGTGGNYGYTF. As DNA, the CDR3 is TGTGCCAGCAGGGCCGGGACAGGGGGTAACTATGGCTACACCTTC.

The chain uses TRBV4-1 and TRBJ2-5; D is unresolved. Germline assignment: CDR1 MGHRA and CDR2 YSYEKL. The CDR3 has 14 residues. With 1 base removed from V and 5 bases from J, the gap between germline ends came to 11 bases. The CDR3 DNA follows: TGCGCCAGCAGCCAAGGTGGAGCATGGGAGACCCAGTACTTC. Its translation is CASSQGGAWETQYF.

This clone was seen once. The chain is built from TRBV7-9 and TRBJ1-2, with 7 bases lining up with TRBD1. Losses at the gene ends were 1 base for V and 3 bases for J; bases not matched to a gene: 2. CDR1 is SEHNR and CDR2 is FQNEAQ in the germline V gene (reference sequence). The CDR3 has 14 residues. The CDR3 region has the DNA TGTGCCAGCAGCTTAGTAGGGACAGACTATGGCTACACCTTC. This sequence encodes CASSLVGTDYGYTF.

Details on this clone: The junction departs from germline at one end; a sequencing error may be responsible. The chain joins TRBV2 to TRBJ1-5; D is ambiguous. Per the germline V gene, CDR1 is SNHLY and CDR2 is FYNNEI. This CDR3 comprises 14 residues. CDR3 sequence (DNA): TGTGCCAGCAGTCAAGCCACGGTCTCCCAGCCCCAGCATTTT. Protein: CASSQATVSQPQHF.

The chain links TRBV7-3 to TRBJ1-1, with D tentatively TRBD1 (6 bases). Germline CDR1 and CDR2: SGHTA and FQGTGA. The CDR3 covers 15 residues. Trimming took 5 bases from V and 0 from J, leaving 13 bases between them. CDR3 in DNA: TGTGCCAGCAGCCTCCGGACAGCCATGAACACTGAAGCTTTCTTT. Residues: CASSLRTAMNTEAFF.

This clone has a single count. This chain uses TRBV5-1 with TRBJ1-1; D is unclear. Germline-derived CDR1 and CDR2 are SGHRS and YFSETQ. The CDR3 consists of 14 residues. V shed 0 bases and J shed 0 bases, with 6 bases lying between them. In DNA form, the CDR3 reads TGCGCCAGCAGCTTGGGGGAGATGAACACTGAAGCTTTCTTT. Its protein is CASSLGEMNTEAFF.

This clone was observed a handful of times. The chain combines TRBV6-2 or TRBV6-3 with TRBJ1-5; D call uncertain. Germline CDR1 reads MNHEY; CDR2 reads SVGEGT. The V end was cut by 2 bases, the J end by 6 bases, with 14 bases between. CDR3 length equals 15 residues. The CDR3 region has the DNA TGTGCCAGCAGTTACGGCGGAGGAAGAATTCAGCCCCAGCATTTT. Protein: CASSYGGGRIQPQHF.

This clone was counted between two and nine times. The rearrangement joins TRBV7-9 to TRBJ1-2; TRBD1 matches at 7 bases. The CDR3 has 15 residues. Per germline, CDR1 SEHNR and CDR2 FQNEAQ (reference sequence). Trimming took 3 bases from V and 2 from J; bases not matched to a gene: 6. This CDR3 reads CASSLGDRVNYGYTF. In DNA form, the CDR3 reads TGTGCCAGCAGCTTGGGAGACAGGGTAAACTATGGCTACACCTTC.

The V and J genes are TRBV30 and TRBJ2-1, with TRBD2 identical over 7 bases. Germline trimming cut 0 bases from V and 7 bases from J; bases unmatched to any gene: 9. This CDR3 comprises 15 residues. Germline lookup yields CDR1 GTSNPN and CDR2 SVGIG (reference sequence). The CDR3 nucleotides are TGTGCCTGGAGTGTACTAGCGCGAAGGAGTAATGAGCAGTTCTTC. This codes for CAWSVLARRSNEQFF. Drawing the rest from reference TRBV30 and TRBJ2-1, the complete variable domain is SQTIHQWPATLVQPVGSPLSLECTVEGTSNPNLYWYRQAAGRGLQLLFYSVGIGQISSEVPQNLSASRPQDRQFILSSKKLLLSDSGFYLCAWSVLARRSNEQFFGPGTRLTVL.

V usage is TRBV11-2 and J usage is TRBJ2-7, with D possibly being TRBD2 (5 bases). The CDR3 has 15 residues. V was clipped by 3 bases and J by 3 bases, with 15 bases between them. Germline-derived CDR1 and CDR2 are SGHAT and FQNNGV. The CDR3 here is CASSFSAGSVYEQYF. DNA for the CDR3: TGTGCCAGCAGCTTTAGTGCCGGTAGCGTCTACGAGCAGTACTTC. Complete variable domain (other parts from reference TRBV11-2 and TRBJ2-7): EAGVAQSPRYKIIEKRQSVAFWCNPISGHATLYWYQQILGQGPKLLIQFQNNGVVDDSQLPKDRFSAERLKGVDSTLKIQPAKLEDSAVYLCASSFSAGSVYEQYFGPGTRLTVT.

The V gene is TRBV30, the J gene TRBJ2-7; possible D gene TRBD2, 5 bases. The V gene's germline CDR1 is GTSNPN and CDR2 SVGIG (reference sequence). V was pared by 5 bases and J by 4 bases, with 15 bases between. The CDR3 is made up of 13 amino acids. Written as DNA, the CDR3 is TGTGCCTGGGGTGGAGCGCTAGCTTACGAGCAGTACTTC. It translates to CAWGGALAYEQYF. Supplemented by reference TRBV30 and TRBJ2-7, the full variable domain reads SQTIHQWPATLVQPVGSPLSLECTVEGTSNPNLYWYRQAAGRGLQLLFYSVGIGQISSEVPQNLSASRPQDRQFILSSKKLLLSDSGFYLCAWGGALAYEQYFGPGTRLTVT.

CDR3: CASSWTTGPNTEAFF. The CDR3 DNA reads as TGCGCCAGCAGCTGGACGACAGGCCCGAACACTGAAGCTTTCTTT. This chain uses TRBV5-1 with TRBJ1-1; D might be TRBD1 (6 bases). V shed 3 bases and J shed 1 base, with 13 bases lying between them. The germline V gene encodes CDR1 SGHRS and CDR2 YFSETQ. The CDR3 length is 15 residues.

The rearrangement links TRBV7-2 to TRBJ2-7; no definite D call. The V gene lost 5 bases and the J gene lost 0 bases, with 14 bases spanning the gap. Germline CDR1 is SGHTA and CDR2 is FQGNSA. The CDR3 sequence is 15 residues long. The CDR3 spells CASSPGASLSYEQYF. In DNA, the CDR3 is TGTGCCAGCAGCCCTGGTGCCTCACTCTCCTACGAGCAGTACTTC.

The rearrangement uses TRBV10-2 and TRBJ1-1; D is uncertain. With 5 bases removed from V and 0 bases from J, the gap between germline ends came to 10 bases. Germline loops: CDR1 WSHSY, CDR2 SAAADI. The CDR3 contains 14 residues. The CDR3 region has the DNA TGCGCCAGCAGTTCTACGCTAGTGAACACTGAAGCTTTCTTT. It translates to CASSSTLVNTEAFF.

The chain joins TRBV5-1 to TRBJ2-1; D is possibly TRBD2 (6 bases). Trimming took 4 bases from V and 0 from J, leaving 11 bases between them. Germline loops: CDR1 SGHRS, CDR2 YFSETQ. CDR3 length: 15 residues. CDR3 nucleotide sequence: TGCGCCAGCAGCGGCGGAGGGAGCTCCTACAATGAGCAGTTCTTC. As protein: CASSGGGSSYNEQFF.

This clone occurred a few times. The rearrangement uses TRBV2 and TRBJ1-2; D unclear. Trimming pared 4 bases from V and 0 bases from J, leaving 3 bases between. CDR3 length equals 12 residues. Germline CDR1 SNHLY, CDR2 FYNNEI. CDR3 sequence: CASSVSNYGYTF. The CDR3 nucleotides are TGTGCCAGCAGTGTATCTAACTATGGCTACACCTTC.

This chain joins TRBV7-3 and TRBJ2-5; weak D call: TRBD1 (6 bases). Germline V CDR1 and CDR2: SGHTA, FQGTGA. The CDR3 covers 16 residues. V lost 5 bases, J lost 3 bases, and 19 bases lay in between. The chain's CDR3 is CASSHSGVRGKETQYF. The CDR3 DNA reads TGTGCCAGCAGCCATAGTGGAGTCAGGGGCAAAGAGACCCAGTACTTC.

The genes are TRBV24-1 and TRBJ1-3, with TRBD1 matching 7 bases. V dropped 7 bases and J dropped 3; count of bases not matched to a gene: 5. Germline V gene sequence: CDR1 KGHDR, CDR2 SFDVKD. The CDR3 has 14 amino acids. CDR3 sequence: CATRLTGHGNTIYF. CDR3 coding DNA: TGTGCCACCAGGCTGACAGGGCATGGAAACACCATATATTTT.

The genes are TRBV28 and TRBJ1-1; D not resolved. Trimming pared 6 bases from V and 1 base from J, leaving 12 bases between. The CDR3 contains 14 residues. Germline V CDR1 and CDR2: MDHEN, SYDVKM. The CDR3 spells CASRLQNSNTEAFF. The CDR3 DNA sequence: TGTGCCAGCAGGCTACAGAATTCGAACACTGAAGCTTTCTTT.